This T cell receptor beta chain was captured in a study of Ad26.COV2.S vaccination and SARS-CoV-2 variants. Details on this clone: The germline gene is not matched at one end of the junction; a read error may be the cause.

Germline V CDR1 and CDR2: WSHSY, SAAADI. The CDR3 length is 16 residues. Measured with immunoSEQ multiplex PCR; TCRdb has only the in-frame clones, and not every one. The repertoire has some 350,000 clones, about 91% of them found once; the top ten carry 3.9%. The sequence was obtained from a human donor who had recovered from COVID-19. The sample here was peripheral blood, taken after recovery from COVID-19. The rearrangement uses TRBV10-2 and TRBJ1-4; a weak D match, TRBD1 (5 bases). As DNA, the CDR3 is TGCGCCAGCAGTGATCCAAATTGGGACTCTAAAGAAAAACTGTTTTTT. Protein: CASSDPNWDSKEKLFF.